One and the same sample provided the 9 T cell receptor beta chains below, sequenced in a study of cytomegalovirus exposure and HLA in healthy donors. The PCR used 60 Vbeta and 13 Jbeta primers. Some clones are missing from TCRdb's copy, which holds only in-frame ones; the method was immunoSEQ multiplex PCR. The sample records around 150,000 clones, almost 80% being singletons. The sequencing input was PBMCs. The receptors shown here come from a man younger than 35 in good health and CMV-seropositive.

This sequence joins TRBV10-2 and TRBJ1-2; no firm D call. Germline V gene data show CDR1 as WSHSY and CDR2 as SAAADI. This CDR3 is built from 13 residues. The V and J ends lost 8 bases and 2 bases respectively, with 12 bases between them. The CDR3 is CASAVSSNYGYTF. In DNA, the CDR3 is TGCGCCAGCGCGGTTAGCAGCAACTATGGCTACACCTTC.

This chain links TRBV4-3 with TRBJ2-5, with D unresolved. The CDR3 covers 15 residues. The germline CDR1 and CDR2 sequences are LGHNA and YSLEER. V shed 4 bases and J shed 5 bases, with 17 bases lying between them. The CDR3 sequence: CASSRSKRRGETQYF. CDR3 nucleotides: TGCGCCAGCAGCCGGTCCAAGAGGCGAGGCGAGACCCAGTACTTC.

This clone has just a few counts. This chain joins TRBV27 and TRBJ2-2, with D perhaps TRBD1 (6 bases). The CDR3 runs 17 residues. Between the trimmed V and J ends, which lost 2 bases and 1 base, there was a span of 14 bases. Per the germline V gene, CDR1 is MNHEY and CDR2 is SMNVEV (reference sequence). The CDR3 nucleotides read TGTGCCAGCAGTTTAGTGGGGGCCAACCTGAACACCGGGGAGCTGTTTTTT. It encodes CASSLVGANLNTGELFF.

The chain recombines TRBV6-6 with TRBJ1-5, with 7 bases aligning to TRBD1. The V gene end was trimmed by 10 bases and the J gene end by 4 bases; junction bases not matched to a gene: 7. The CDR3 is made up of 13 amino acids. In germline, CDR1 is MNHNY, CDR2 SVGAGI (reference sequence). DNA of the CDR3: TGTGCCACGACCGGGGGACAGAATCAGCCCCAGCATTTT. Encoded protein: CATTGGQNQPQHF.

A note on this clone: This likely comes from a read error, as the CDR3 has no conserved phenylalanine or tryptophan at its end. The chain carries TRBV18 and TRBJ1-6, with TRBD1 matching 9 bases. Trimming cost V 4 bases and J 6 bases; bases outside gene matches: 7. CDR3 length: 16 residues. Germline CDR1 and CDR2: KGHSH and LQKENI. The CDR3 spells CASSLTPQGANSPLHL. CDR3 DNA sequence: TGTGCCAGCTCACTTACACCACAGGGGGCTAATTCACCCCTCCACCTT.

This chain uses TRBV2 with TRBJ1-2, with 7 bases matching TRBD1. This CDR3 spans 12 amino acids. The V gene end was trimmed by 6 bases and the J gene end by 8 bases; junction bases not matched to a gene: 6. Germline loops: CDR1 SNHLY, CDR2 FYNNEI. Written as DNA, the CDR3 is TGTGCCAGCAGGCAACAGGGGATGGGCTACACCTTC. Residues: CASRQQGMGYTF.

This clone was counted only a few times. Here the CDR3 reads CASSLLQGAGLNEQFF. CDR3 DNA sequence: TGTGCCAGCAGCCTACTCCAGGGGGCTGGTTTGAATGAGCAGTTCTTC. The genes are TRBV9 and TRBJ2-1; 8 bases line up with TRBD1. CDR1 SGDLS and CDR2 YYNGEE come from the germline V gene. V lost 4 bases, J lost 7 bases, and 13 bases stayed unmatched. The CDR3 contains 16 residues.

This chain joins TRBV12-1 and TRBJ1-1; TRBD1 is taken as the D call from the table, unchecked against the DNA. TRBV12-1 is termed a pseudogene. CDR3 length equals 15 residues. The CDR3, as DNA: TGTGCCAGCAGCTTTAGGCAGGGGGCGCGCACTGAAGCTTTCTTT. Its translation: CASSFRQGARTEAFF.

The rearrangement uses TRBV6-5 and TRBJ2-7; TRBD2 matches 11 bases. The germline V gene has CDR1 MNHEY and CDR2 SVGAGI. The CDR3 length is 15 residues. After removal of 0 bases from V and 4 bases from J, the junction contained 2 bases not matched to a gene. Here the CDR3 reads CASSYSTSGTYEQYF. The CDR3 DNA follows: TGTGCCAGCAGTTACTCGACTAGCGGGACTTACGAGCAGTACTTC.